This T cell receptor (beta chain) was obtained from a study of T-cell memory formation after mild COVID-19. The overall study: TCR clusters largely stayed donor specific.

Looked up from germline, CDR1 is LGHNA and CDR2 is YSLEER. The CDR3 extends over 13 amino acids. Between the trimmed V and J ends, which lost 4 bases and 2 bases, there was a span of 8 bases. At least ten counts were recorded for this clonotype. No antigen is known for it. TCRdb processed the 5' RACE reads anew with MiXCR; each CDR3 protein has one entry. This sample has about 150,000 distinct CDR3 sequences, with under 7% found just once. Study observations and caveats: CM and EM subsets held most contracting CD4+ clones; EMRA held CD8+ ones. Specificity for SARS-CoV-2 was not confirmed among the second-wave clones peaking on day 37.

The rearrangement uses TRBV4-3 and TRBJ1-2, with D perhaps matching TRBD1 (5 bases). The origin of this receptor is an adult woman who had mild COVID-19 (a few samples of this study predate the infection). Cell type and time point are not known. The sequenced sample consisted of PBMCs or a T cell subset sorted from them (not recorded which). DNA of the CDR3: TGCGCCAGCAGCCGAGACAGAAACTATGGCTACACCTTC. Translation: CASSRDRNYGYTF.